This T cell receptor beta chain is drawn from a study of T cells after yellow fever vaccination. Study results and limitations: Abundant bulk-population clonotypes could contaminate the FACS-sorted repertoires. The booster response re-showed most primary clones: approximately 95% CD4, roughly 91% CD8.

Template switching with 5'RACE generated the TCR cDNA and added a universal primer site and UMIs. From the 5' RACE reads, TCRdb called clonotypes with MiXCR, one entry per CDR3 protein. The sample lists roughly 300,000 distinct CDR3 sequences; roughly 6.8% were seen once. Trimming cost V 8 bases and J 4 bases; bases outside gene matches: 11. Germline CDR1 LNHDA, CDR2 SQIVND (reference sequence). This CDR3 comprises 16 residues. Worth noting for this clonotype: The antigen is not known.

V gene TRBV19 combines with J gene TRBJ1-4, with 9 bases lining up with TRBD1. The starting material was PBMCs, obtained approximately 40 days after the first yellow fever vaccination. This sequence originates from a man younger than 35 who received the YFV17D yellow fever vaccine. As DNA, the CDR3 is TGTGCCAGTCGACAAGGACAGGGGATTGGTAATGAAAAACTGTTTTTT. It specifies CASRQGQGIGNEKLFF.